Presented here are 3 T cell receptor beta chains from one specimen sequenced in a study of T-cell reconstitution after alpha-beta-depleted transplantation in children (dated by TCRdb to about 2016). The library was produced with PCR. TCRdb names Illumina HiSeq 2500 as the instrument used. TCR libraries were prepared with molecular barcoding, using unique molecular identifiers to normalize TCRbeta repertoire quantification. The public reads were reanalyzed by TCRdb: fastp trimming at Q25, MiXCR alignment, in-frame beta chains only. All rows with the same CDR3 protein become a single entry with the most common DNA and genes. Counted in this sample were 100,000 or so distinct CDR3 sequences; roughly 7.6% of them appeared once. The top ten clones comprise about a sixth of the sample. The treatment or condition label, read with the paper, signifies: allogeneic hematopoietic cell transplantation with graft depleted of TCRalphabeta T cells and CD19 B cells.

Sequencing used PBMCs, obtained before TCRalphabeta/CD19-depleted stem cell transplant. The receptors come from a boy aged 2 to 10 with acute lymphoblastic leukemia, due to receive a stem cell transplant.

This clonotype has at least ten counts. This chain links TRBV5-1 with TRBJ1-2; no definite D call. Germline values: CDR1 SGHRS, CDR2 YFSETQ. The CDR3 length is 14 residues. V was cut by 6 bases and J by 7 bases, with 19 bases left in between. For the CDR3, the DNA is TGCGCCAGCAACCCCGAGAATGGACTGTTTGGCTACACCTTC. Its translation: CASNPENGLFGYTF. Full variable domain (missing parts from reference TRBV5-1 and TRBJ1-2): KAGVTQTPRYLIKTRGQQVTLSCSPISGHRSVSWYQQTPGQGLQFLFEYFSETQRNKGNFPGRFSGRQFSNSRSEMNVSTLELGDSALYLCASNPENGLFGYTFGSGTRLTVV.

This clonotype was counted at least ten times. This rearrangement joins TRBV7-9 to TRBJ2-1; TRBD1 aligns across 9 bases. The CDR3 is 14 residues long. J lost 8 bases, V lost 4 bases, and 6 bases had no gene match. CDR1 and CDR2 (germline): SEHNR, FQNEAQ (reference sequence). The CDR3 loop is CASSSGTGPDEQFF. The CDR3, as DNA: TGTGCCAGCAGCTCCGGGACAGGGCCCGATGAGCAGTTCTTC.

This clonotype was counted at least ten times. The chain couples TRBV5-4 to TRBJ1-3; D is unclear. There are 15 residues in the CDR3. Germline lookup yields CDR1 SGHNT and CDR2 YYREEE (reference sequence). V was clipped by 4 bases and J by 4 bases, with 15 bases between them. This CDR3 is CASSQSGFGGNTIYF. The CDR3 region has the DNA TGTGCCAGCAGCCAGAGCGGGTTCGGCGGAAACACCATATATTTT.